The source of this T cell receptor beta chain is a study of OX40 agonist ivuxolimab in advanced cancers. Study findings and constraints: Low levels of normalized T-cell clonal expansion also appeared in some nonresponders. Undetermined was the antigen specificity of the expanded peripheral T cells.

Here immunoSEQ multiplex PCR was the method, and the copy in TCRdb shows in-frame clones only, minus some. The data hold some 80,000 clones, with 90% to 95% observed a single time. Note on this clone: What it binds is not known.

This clonotype was sampled from an adult with an advanced solid tumor such as melanoma, head and neck, liver or kidney cancer. This specimen was CD4+ or CD8+ T cells sorted from blood, taken in a trial of the OX40 agonist ivuxolimab.

In DNA, the CDR3 is TGTGCCAGCTTGGCGGACCACCAAGTCTACAATGAGCAGTTCTTC. This encodes CASLADHQVYNEQFF. The chain is built from TRBV25-1 and TRBJ2-1; D gene uncertain. With 8 bases removed from V and 3 bases from J, the gap between germline ends came to 17 bases. The CDR3 runs to 15 residues. Germline V gives CDR1 MGHDK, CDR2 SYGVNS.